The sequence of this T cell receptor beta chain was determined in a study of immune evolution from preneoplasia to lung adenocarcinoma. The CDR3 consists of 14 residues. Trimming stripped 8 bases from V and 0 bases from J, with 10 bases between. Germline V gene data show CDR1 as MNHEY and CDR2 as SMNVEV (reference sequence). Produced via immunoSEQ multiplex PCR; TCRdb's table is partial and in-frame only. The sample has 4,300 or so clones, approximately 82% seen once. The genes are TRBV27 and TRBJ1-4; tentatively, D is TRBD1 (5 bases). Material for sequencing was FFPE adjacent normal lung tissue. This TCR came from a person between 60 and 79 years old with lung adenocarcinoma. The CDR3 spells CASGAGATNEKLFF. The CDR3 bases are TGTGCCAGCGGGGCGGGGGCAACTAATGAAAAACTGTTTTTT.